The subject of this entry is one T cell receptor beta chain. CDR1 and CDR2 (germline): SEHNR, FQNEAQ (reference sequence). V was trimmed by 3 bases and J by 13 bases, leaving 10 bases between them. The CDR3 loop spans 11 amino acids. This entry comes from a study of early T cells in non-severe SARS-CoV-2 infection. Via MiXCR, TCRdb re-called the 5' RACE reads, giving one row per CDR3 protein. The sample includes around 30,000 distinct CDR3 sequences, roughly 5% of them seen just once. The chain employs TRBV7-9 and TRBJ2-1; a weak D match, TRBD2 (5 bases). Material for sequencing was whole blood. The sequence derives from an adult who was a healthcare worker with PCR-confirmed SARS-CoV-2 infection or an uninfected control (not recorded which). DNA for the CDR3: TGTGCCAGCAGCTTGGAGGACGCCCAGTTCTTC. As protein: CASSLEDAQFF.